The entry below gives a single T cell receptor beta chain sequence along with its context. The data stem from a study of blood T cell repertoires in COVID-19. About the study: Researchers got acute and convalescent COVID-19 samples from the United States, Italy and Spain.

Clones were sequenced by immunoSEQ multiplex PCR, and TCRdb holds only the in-frame ones, with some missing. Of 200,000 or so clones listed, around 83% are singletons. This CDR3 has 16 residues. Looked up from germline, CDR1 is SGHNT and CDR2 is YENEEA. Trimming at V came to 2 bases and at J to 2 bases, leaving 9 bases not matched to a gene. The source material was peripheral blood. This clonotype was sampled from a human donor in a cohort sampled during active COVID-19. This sequence joins TRBV11-3 and TRBJ2-7, with TRBD1 identical over 7 bases. CDR3 DNA sequence: TGTGCCAGCAGCTTATTACCCCAGGGACAGACCTACGAGCAGTACTTC. This gives the protein CASSLLPQGQTYEQYF.